One sample yielded the 6 T cell receptor beta chains listed below, sequenced in a study of PD-1 blockade in classical Hodgkin lymphoma. Sequenced by immunoSEQ multiplex PCR; TCRdb stores in-frame clones only, minus some. The table lists fewer than 30,000 clones, 78% of them singletons. All patients experienced relapse after autologous stem cell transplantation, and brentuximab vedotin exposure was variable. Specimen: peripheral blood mononuclear cells (PBMCs), collected before the second cycle of nivolumab. The receptors come from a human donor with classical Hodgkin lymphoma.

The J gene is TRBJ1-2, the V gene TRBV21-1. TRBV21-1 is a pseudogene locus. CDR3 length: 15 amino acids. CDR3 residues: CASSKEGHRDYGYTF. The CDR3 nucleotides are TGTGCCAGCAGCAAAGAGGGGCACCGGGATTATGGCTACACCTTC.

Within the sample, this clone is medium-sized. The chain links TRBV19 to TRBJ1-2, with D unresolved. Germline V gene lookup returns CDR1 LNHDA and CDR2 SQIVND (reference sequence). The CDR3 has 13 residues. In DNA form, the CDR3 reads TGTGCTAGCGAAACAGAGACTAACTATGGCTACACCTTC. The encoded protein is CASETETNYGYTF.

The chain couples TRBV7-9 to TRBJ1-6; weak D call: TRBD1 (5 bases). The V end was cut by 4 bases, the J end by 6 bases, with 7 bases between. The CDR3 covers 13 residues. CDR1 is SEHNR, CDR2 FQNEAQ, per germline (reference sequence). The CDR3 loop is CASSYDSNSPLHF. The CDR3 DNA reads as TGTGCCAGCAGCTACGACAGTAATTCACCCCTCCACTTT.

V and J are TRBV28 and TRBJ1-4; weak D call: TRBD1 (5 bases). Trimming removed 1 base from V and 7 bases from J, with 13 bases in between. Germline-derived CDR1 and CDR2 are MDHEN and SYDVKM. The CDR3 extends over 15 amino acids. Written as DNA, the CDR3 is TGTGCCAGCAGTTTATTAACGGGACTGGGTGAAAAACTGTTTTTT. This codes for CASSLLTGLGEKLFF.

The sample holds one count of this clone. The chain links TRBV6-1 to TRBJ1-1; 7 bases align to TRBD1. Germline V gene lookup returns CDR1 MNHNS and CDR2 SASEGT. The CDR3 loop spans 15 amino acids. Trimming took 6 bases from V and 8 from J; bases not matched to a gene: 15. As DNA, the CDR3 is TGTGCCAGCAGACTCAATCCGGGACAGCCAACCGAAGCTTTCTTT. This gives the protein CASRLNPGQPTEAFF.

This clone is a singleton in its sample. This chain joins TRBV28 and TRBJ2-7; D remains unclear. The V end lost 1 base, the J end lost 3 bases, and 10 bases lay between the germline ends. The CDR3 length is 14 residues. Germline assignment: CDR1 MDHEN and CDR2 SYDVKM. The CDR3 spells CASSLSGGLYEQYF. The CDR3, as DNA: TGTGCCAGCAGTTTATCAGGCGGCCTCTACGAGCAGTACTTC.